What follows describes a single TCR beta chain. Its antigen remains unknown. This entry is derived from a study of cytomegalovirus exposure and HLA in healthy donors. Study findings and constraints: One variant, a missense change in DCLRE1C, was linked in a later analysis to TCR beta V- and J-gene trimming. Later analysis identified several of the most significant clusters that appeared linked to common viral pathogens. Most TCR sequences were rare, but some public TCRs occurred in many donors.

This PCR relied on a set of 60 Vbeta primers and 13 Jbeta primers. Data came from immunoSEQ multiplex PCR; TCRdb stores just in-frame clones and leaves some out. The data show 95,000 to 150,000 clones, more than 60% seen once. CDR1 SGHTA and CDR2 FQGTGA come from the germline V gene. The CDR3 is 13 residues long. V dropped 5 bases and J dropped 4 bases, with 11 bases sitting between them. This TCR was recovered from a woman aged 35 to 49 in good health and CMV-seropositive. The chain employs TRBV7-3 and TRBJ1-1; a possible D gene is TRBD1 (5 bases). Sequenced: PBMCs. The CDR3 bases are TGTGCCAGCAGCCAAGGGGTCGGCACTGAAGCTTTCTTT. Its protein product is CASSQGVGTEAFF.